The sequence of this T cell receptor beta chain was determined in a study of cytomegalovirus exposure and HLA in healthy donors. With regard to this clone: Its antigen is currently unknown. Distinct nucleotide sequences in the sample also encode this CDR3.

Germline CDR1 and CDR2: KGHSH and LQKENI. This CDR3 is 14 amino acids long. The V end was cut by 8 bases, the J end by 0 bases, with 10 bases between. General observations from the study: Specificity for CMV antigens was confirmed in vitro for a few of the CMV-associated chains. Most observed TCR sequences were rare, whereas some public TCRs were detected in many donors. The study reported that TCR beta sequences accurately predicted HLA-A and HLA-B alleles in most subjects.

The PCR had 60 Vbeta and 13 Jbeta primers. Clones were sequenced by immunoSEQ multiplex PCR, and TCRdb holds only the in-frame ones, with some missing. The table records approximately 170,000 clones, about 85% of them present only once. The chain recombines TRBV18 with TRBJ1-4; a possible D gene is TRBD1 (5 bases). This receptor was identified in a man aged 50 to 60 in good health and CMV-seropositive. Sequencing was carried out using PBMCs. CDR3 loop: CASSQGATNEKLFF. CDR3 sequence (DNA): TGTGCCAGCAGCCAGGGTGCAACTAATGAAAAACTGTTTTTT.